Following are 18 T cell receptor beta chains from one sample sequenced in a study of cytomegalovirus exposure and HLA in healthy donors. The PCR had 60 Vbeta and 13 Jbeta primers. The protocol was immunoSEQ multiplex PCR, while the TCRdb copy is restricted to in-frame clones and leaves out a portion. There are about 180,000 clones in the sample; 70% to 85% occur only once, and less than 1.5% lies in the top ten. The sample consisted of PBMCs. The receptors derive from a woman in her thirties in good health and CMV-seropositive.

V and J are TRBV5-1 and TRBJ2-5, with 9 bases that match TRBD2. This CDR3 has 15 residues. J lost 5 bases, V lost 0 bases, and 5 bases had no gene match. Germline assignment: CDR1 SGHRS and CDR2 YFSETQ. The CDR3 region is CASSLVPSGTETQYF. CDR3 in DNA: TGCGCCAGCAGCTTGGTTCCTAGCGGGACTGAGACCCAGTACTTC.

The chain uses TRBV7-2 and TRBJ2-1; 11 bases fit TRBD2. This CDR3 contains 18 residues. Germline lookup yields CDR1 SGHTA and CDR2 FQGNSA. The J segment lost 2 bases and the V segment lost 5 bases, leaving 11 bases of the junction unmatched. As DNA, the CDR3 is TGTGCCAGCAGCAGAAGGGCCCTAGCGGGAGGAACCTACAATGAGCAGTTCTTC. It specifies CASSRRALAGGTYNEQFF. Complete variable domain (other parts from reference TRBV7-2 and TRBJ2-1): GAGVSQSPSNKVTEKGKDVELRCDPISGHTALYWYRQSLGQGLEFLIYFQGNSAPDKSGLPSDRFSAERTGGSVSTLTIQRTQQEDSAVYLCASSRRALAGGTYNEQFFGPGTRLTVL.

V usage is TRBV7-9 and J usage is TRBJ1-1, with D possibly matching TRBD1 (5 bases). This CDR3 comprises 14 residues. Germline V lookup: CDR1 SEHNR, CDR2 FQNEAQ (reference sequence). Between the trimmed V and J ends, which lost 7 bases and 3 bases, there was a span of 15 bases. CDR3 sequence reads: CASTFGAGHTEAFF. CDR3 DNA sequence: TGTGCCAGCACCTTCGGGGCGGGGCACACTGAAGCTTTCTTT.

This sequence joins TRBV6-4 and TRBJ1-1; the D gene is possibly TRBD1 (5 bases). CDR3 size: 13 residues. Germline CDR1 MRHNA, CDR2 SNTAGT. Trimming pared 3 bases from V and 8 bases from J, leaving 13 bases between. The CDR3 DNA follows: TGTGCCAGCAGTGAATCGACAGCTTCCGAAGCTTTCTTT. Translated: CASSESTASEAFF.

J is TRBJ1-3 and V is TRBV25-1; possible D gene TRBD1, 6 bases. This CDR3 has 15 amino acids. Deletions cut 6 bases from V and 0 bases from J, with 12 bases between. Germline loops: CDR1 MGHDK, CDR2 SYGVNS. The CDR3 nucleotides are TGTGCCAGCAGCATACAGGGTTACTCTGGAAACACCATATATTTT. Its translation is CASSIQGYSGNTIYF.

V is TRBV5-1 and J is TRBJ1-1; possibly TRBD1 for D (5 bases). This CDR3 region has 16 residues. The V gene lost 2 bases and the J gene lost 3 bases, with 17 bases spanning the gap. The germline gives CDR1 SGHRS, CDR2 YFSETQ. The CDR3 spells CASSLIGRGRDTEAFF. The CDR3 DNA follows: TGCGCCAGCAGCTTAATAGGTAGGGGCAGGGACACTGAAGCTTTCTTT.

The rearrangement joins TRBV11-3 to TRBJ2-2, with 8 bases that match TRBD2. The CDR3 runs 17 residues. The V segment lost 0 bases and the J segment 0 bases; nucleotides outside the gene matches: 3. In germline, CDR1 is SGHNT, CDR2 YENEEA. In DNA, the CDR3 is TGTGCCAGCAGCTTAGAAGGGCGGGAGGCGAACACCGGGGAGCTGTTTTTT. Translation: CASSLEGREANTGELFF.

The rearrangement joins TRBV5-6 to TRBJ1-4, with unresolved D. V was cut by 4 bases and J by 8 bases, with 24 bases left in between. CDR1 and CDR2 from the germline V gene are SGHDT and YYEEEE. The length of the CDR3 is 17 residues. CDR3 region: CASSLRTSSALIEKLFF. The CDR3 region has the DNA TGTGCCAGCAGCCTAAGAACCTCAAGTGCCCTCATCGAAAAACTGTTTTTT.

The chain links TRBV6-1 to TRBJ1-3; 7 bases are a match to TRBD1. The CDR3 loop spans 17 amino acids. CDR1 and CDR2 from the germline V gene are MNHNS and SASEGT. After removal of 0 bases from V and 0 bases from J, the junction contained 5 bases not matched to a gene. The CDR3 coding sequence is TGTGCCAGCAGTGAAGCACGACAGGGCAGCTCTGGAAACACCATATATTTT. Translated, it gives CASSEARQGSSGNTIYF.

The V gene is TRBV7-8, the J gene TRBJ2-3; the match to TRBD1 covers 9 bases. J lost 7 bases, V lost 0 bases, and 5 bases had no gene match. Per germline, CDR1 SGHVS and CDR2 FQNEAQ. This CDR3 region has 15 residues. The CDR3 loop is CASSLATGGAYTQYF. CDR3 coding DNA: TGTGCCAGCAGCTTAGCGACAGGGGGGGCCTATACGCAGTATTTT.

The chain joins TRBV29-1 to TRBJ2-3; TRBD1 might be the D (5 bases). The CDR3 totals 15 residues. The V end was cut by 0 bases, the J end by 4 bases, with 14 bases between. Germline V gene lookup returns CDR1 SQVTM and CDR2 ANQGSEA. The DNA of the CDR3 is TGCAGCGTTGAAGAAGCCACAGGCCCAGCAGATACGCAGTATTTT. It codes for CSVEEATGPADTQYF.

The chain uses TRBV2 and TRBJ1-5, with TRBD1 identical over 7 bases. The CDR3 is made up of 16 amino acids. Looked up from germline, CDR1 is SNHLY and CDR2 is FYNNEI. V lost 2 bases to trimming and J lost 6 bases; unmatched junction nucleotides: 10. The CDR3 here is CASSENSWDSAQPQHF. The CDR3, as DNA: TGTGCCAGCAGTGAAAACTCCTGGGACAGCGCTCAGCCCCAGCATTTT.

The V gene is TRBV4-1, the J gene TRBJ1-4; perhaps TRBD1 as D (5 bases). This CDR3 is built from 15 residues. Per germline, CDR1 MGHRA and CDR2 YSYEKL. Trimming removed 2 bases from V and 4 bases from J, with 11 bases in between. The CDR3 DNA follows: TGCGCCAGCAGCCAATGGGGGGGTTATAATGAAAAACTGTTTTTT. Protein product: CASSQWGGYNEKLFF.

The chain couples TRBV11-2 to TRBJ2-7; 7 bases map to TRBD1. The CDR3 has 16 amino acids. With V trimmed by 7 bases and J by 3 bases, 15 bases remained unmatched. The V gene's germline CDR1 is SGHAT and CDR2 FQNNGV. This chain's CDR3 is CASTQWAAGGNYEQYF. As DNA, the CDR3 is TGTGCCAGCACCCAATGGGCCGCAGGGGGAAACTACGAGCAGTACTTC.

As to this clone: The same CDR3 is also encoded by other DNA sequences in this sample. CDR3 bases: TGTGCCACCAGCGTGGGAAGGGACAGGGGAGCCAACGTCCTGACTTTC. Its translation: CATSVGRDRGANVLTF. This sequence joins TRBV15 and TRBJ2-6; the match to TRBD1 covers 10 bases. Germline V lookup: CDR1 LNHNV, CDR2 YYDKDF (reference sequence). V shed 5 bases and J 7 bases; nucleotides not matched to a gene: 8. This CDR3 contains 16 residues.

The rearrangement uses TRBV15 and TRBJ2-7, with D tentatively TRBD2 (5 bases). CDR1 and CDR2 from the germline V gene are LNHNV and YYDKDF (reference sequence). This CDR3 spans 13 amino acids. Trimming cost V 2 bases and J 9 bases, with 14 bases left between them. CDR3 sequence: CATSRYLRSGQYF. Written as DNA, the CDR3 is TGTGCCACCAGCAGATACCTAAGGAGCGGGCAGTACTTC.

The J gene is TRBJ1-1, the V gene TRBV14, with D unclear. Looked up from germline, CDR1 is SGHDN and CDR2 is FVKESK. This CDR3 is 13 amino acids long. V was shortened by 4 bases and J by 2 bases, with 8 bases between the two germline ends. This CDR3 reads CASSLATNTEAFF. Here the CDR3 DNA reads TGTGCCAGCAGCCTTGCCACTAACACTGAAGCTTTCTTT.

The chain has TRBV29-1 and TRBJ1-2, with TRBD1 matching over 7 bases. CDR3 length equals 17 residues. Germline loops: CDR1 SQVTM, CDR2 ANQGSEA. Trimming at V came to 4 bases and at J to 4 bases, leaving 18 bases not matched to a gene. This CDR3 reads CSVGHPTGTVLGYGYTF. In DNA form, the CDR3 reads TGCAGCGTTGGCCACCCGACCGGGACAGTGCTTGGCTATGGCTACACCTTC.